This T cell receptor (beta chain) stems from a study of cytomegalovirus exposure and HLA in healthy donors. Losses at the gene ends were 1 base for V and 2 bases for J; bases not matched to a gene: 5. From germline, CDR1 is SGHDT and CDR2 YYEEEE. CDR3 length: 15 amino acids. Overall study findings and caveats: The study dropped some indistinguishable V segments, TRBV6-2 and TRBV6-3 among them. Associated with cytomegalovirus, according to the listing, were 164 TCR beta chains.

With 60 Vbeta and 13 Jbeta primers, the PCR was carried out. TCRdb keeps only in-frame clones here, not all; method: immunoSEQ multiplex PCR. The sample totals 110,000 to 150,000 clones. As to this clone: Its cognate antigen is unknown.

The chain employs TRBV5-6 and TRBJ1-2, with 7 bases fitting TRBD1. The clonotype comes from a man aged 35 to 55 in good health and CMV-seronegative. The source material was PBMCs. CDR3 in amino acids: CASSLSLDRNYGYTF. The CDR3 coding sequence is TGTGCCAGCAGCTTGAGCCTGGACAGGAACTATGGCTACACCTTC.